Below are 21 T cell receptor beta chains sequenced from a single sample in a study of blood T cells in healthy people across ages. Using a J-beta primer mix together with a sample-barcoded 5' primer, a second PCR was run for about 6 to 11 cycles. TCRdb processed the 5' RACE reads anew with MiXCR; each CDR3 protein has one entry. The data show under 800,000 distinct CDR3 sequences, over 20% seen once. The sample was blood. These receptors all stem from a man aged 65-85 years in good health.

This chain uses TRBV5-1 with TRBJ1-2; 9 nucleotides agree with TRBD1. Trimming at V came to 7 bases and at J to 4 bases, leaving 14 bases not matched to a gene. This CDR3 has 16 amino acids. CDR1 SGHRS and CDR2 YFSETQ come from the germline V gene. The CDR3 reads CASGQPTGGDIYGYTF. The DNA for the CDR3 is TGCGCCAGCGGACAACCTACAGGGGGCGATATCTATGGCTACACCTTC.

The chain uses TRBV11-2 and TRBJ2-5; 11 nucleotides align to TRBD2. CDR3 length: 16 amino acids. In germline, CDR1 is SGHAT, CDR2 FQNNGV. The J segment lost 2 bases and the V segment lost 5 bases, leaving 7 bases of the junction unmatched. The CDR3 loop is CASSLPLAGGQETQYF. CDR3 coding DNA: TGTGCCAGCAGCCTACCCCTAGCGGGAGGACAAGAGACCCAGTACTTC.

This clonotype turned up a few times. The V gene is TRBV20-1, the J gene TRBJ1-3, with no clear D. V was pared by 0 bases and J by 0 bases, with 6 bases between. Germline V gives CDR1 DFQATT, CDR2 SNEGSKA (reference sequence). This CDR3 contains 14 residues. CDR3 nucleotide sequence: TGCAGTGCTAGAGAAGCACTCTCTGGAAACACCATATATTTT. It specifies CSAREALSGNTIYF.

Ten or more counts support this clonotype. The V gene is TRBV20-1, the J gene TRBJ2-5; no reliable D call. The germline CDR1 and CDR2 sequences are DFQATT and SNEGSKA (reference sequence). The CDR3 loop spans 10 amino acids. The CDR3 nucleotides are TGCAGCGCATCGGGAGAGACCCAGTACTTC. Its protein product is CSASGETQYF.

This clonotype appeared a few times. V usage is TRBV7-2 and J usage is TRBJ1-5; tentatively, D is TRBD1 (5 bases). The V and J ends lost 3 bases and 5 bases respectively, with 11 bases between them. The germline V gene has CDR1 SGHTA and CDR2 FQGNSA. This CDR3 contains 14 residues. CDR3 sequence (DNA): TGTGCCAGCAGCTTCGGCAGGGTGGATCAGCCCCAGCATTTT. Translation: CASSFGRVDQPQHF.

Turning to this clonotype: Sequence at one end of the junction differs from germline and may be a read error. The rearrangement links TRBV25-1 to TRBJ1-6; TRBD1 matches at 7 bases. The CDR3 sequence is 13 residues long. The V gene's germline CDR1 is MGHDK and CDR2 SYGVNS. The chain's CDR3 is CASNRDSASPLRF. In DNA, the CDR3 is TGTGCCAGCAACCGGGACAGCGCTTCACCCCTCCGCTTT.

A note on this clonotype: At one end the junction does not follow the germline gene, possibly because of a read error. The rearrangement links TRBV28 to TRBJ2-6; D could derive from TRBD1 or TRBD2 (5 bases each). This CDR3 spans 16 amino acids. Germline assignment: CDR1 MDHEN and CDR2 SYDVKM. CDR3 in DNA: TGTGCCAGCAGTTCGGCAGGGAGAAGAGGGGCCAACGTCCTGGCTTTC. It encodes CASSSAGRRGANVLAF.

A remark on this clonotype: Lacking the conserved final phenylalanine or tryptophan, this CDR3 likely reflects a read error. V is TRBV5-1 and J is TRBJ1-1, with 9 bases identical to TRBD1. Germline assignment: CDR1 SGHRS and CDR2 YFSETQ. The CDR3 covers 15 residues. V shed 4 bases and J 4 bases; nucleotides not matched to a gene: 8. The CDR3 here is CASSGETGGSTEAFL. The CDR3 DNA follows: TGCGCCAGCAGCGGGGAAACAGGGGGCTCCACTGAAGCTTTCCTT.

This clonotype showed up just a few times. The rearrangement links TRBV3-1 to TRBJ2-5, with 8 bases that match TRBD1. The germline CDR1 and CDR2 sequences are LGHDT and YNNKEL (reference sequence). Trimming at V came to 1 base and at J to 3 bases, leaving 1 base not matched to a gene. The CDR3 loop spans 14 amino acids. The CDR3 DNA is TGTGCCAGCAGCCAAGGGACAGGGAAAGAGACCCAGTACTTC. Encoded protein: CASSQGTGKETQYF.

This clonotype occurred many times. The CDR3 protein is CASSQAGGRRNEKLFF. CDR3 DNA: TGCGCCAGCAGCCAAGCGGGTGGCAGGCGTAATGAAAAACTGTTTTTT. V and J are TRBV4-1 and TRBJ1-4; no reliable D call. V was cut by 1 base and J by 4 bases, with 13 bases left in between. Germline CDR1 and CDR2: MGHRA and YSYEKL. The length of the CDR3 is 16 residues.

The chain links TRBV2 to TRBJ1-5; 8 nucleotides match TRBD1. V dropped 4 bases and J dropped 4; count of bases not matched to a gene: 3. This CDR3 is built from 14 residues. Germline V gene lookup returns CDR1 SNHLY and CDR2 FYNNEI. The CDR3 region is CASSGQGWNQPQHF. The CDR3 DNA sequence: TGTGCCAGCAGTGGACAGGGGTGGAATCAGCCCCAGCATTTT.

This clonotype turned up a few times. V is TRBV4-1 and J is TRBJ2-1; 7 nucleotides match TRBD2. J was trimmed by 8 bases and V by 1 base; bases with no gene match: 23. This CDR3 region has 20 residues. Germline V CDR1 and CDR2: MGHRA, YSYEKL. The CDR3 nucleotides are TGCGCCAGCAGCCAAGGCGTCTACCGCGGGAGTTTTGTAGCGGGCGATGAGCAGTTCTTC. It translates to CASSQGVYRGSFVAGDEQFF.

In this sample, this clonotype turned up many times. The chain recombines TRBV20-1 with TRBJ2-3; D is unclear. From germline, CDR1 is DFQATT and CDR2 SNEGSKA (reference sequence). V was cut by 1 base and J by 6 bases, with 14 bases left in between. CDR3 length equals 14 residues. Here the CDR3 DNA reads TGCAGTGCTAGAGTTCCTTCTGCGGATGATACGCAGTATTTT. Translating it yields CSARVPSADDTQYF.

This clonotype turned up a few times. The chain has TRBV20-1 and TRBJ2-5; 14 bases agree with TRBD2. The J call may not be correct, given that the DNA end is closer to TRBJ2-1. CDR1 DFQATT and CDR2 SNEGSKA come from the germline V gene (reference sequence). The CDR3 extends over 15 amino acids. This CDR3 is CSARAGTSGSGEQFF. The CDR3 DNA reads TGCAGTGCTAGAGCCGGGACTAGCGGGAGTGGTGAGCAGTTCTTC.

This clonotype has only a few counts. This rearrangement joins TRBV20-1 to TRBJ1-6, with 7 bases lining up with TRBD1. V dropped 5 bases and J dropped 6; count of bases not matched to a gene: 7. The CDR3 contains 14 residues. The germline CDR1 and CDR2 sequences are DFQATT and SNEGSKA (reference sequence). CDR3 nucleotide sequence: TGCAGTGCTCCAGGAGGGGGCGTTAATTCACCCCTCCACTTT. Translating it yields CSAPGGGVNSPLHF.

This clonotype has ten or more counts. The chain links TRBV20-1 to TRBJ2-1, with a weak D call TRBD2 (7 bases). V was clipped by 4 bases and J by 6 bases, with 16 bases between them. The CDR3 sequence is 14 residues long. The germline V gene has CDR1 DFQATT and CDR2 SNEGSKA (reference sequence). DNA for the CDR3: TGCAGTGCTACTGGGGGGGCCCTATTCAATGAGCAGTTCTTC. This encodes CSATGGALFNEQFF.

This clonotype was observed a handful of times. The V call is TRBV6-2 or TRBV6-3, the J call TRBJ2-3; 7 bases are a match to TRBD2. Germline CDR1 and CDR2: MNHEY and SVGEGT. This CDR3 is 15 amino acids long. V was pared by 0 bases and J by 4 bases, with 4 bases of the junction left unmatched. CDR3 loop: CASSYSSTSPDTQYF. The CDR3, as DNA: TGTGCCAGCAGTTACTCCTCGACTAGCCCAGATACGCAGTATTTT.

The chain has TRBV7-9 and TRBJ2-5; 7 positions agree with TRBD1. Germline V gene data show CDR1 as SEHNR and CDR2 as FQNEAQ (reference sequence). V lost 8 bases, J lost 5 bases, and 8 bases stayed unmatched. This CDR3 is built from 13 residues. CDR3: CASLGTVYETQYF. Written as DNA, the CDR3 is TGTGCCAGCCTCGGGACAGTGTACGAGACCCAGTACTTC.

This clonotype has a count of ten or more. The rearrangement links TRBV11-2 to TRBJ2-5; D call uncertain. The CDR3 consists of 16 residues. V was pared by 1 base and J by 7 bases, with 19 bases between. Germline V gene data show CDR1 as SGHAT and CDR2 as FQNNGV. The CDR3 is CASSLGGANTRGTQYF. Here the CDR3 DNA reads TGTGCCAGCAGCTTAGGAGGCGCTAACACAAGAGGGACCCAGTACTTC.

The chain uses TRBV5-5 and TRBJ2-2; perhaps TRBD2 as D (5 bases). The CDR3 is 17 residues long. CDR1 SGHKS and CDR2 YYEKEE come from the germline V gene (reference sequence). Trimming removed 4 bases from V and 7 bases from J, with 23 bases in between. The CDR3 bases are TGTGCCAGCAGCCGTACGGGGAGCGGCAACGGAATCGGGGAGCTGTTTTTT. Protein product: CASSRTGSGNGIGELFF.

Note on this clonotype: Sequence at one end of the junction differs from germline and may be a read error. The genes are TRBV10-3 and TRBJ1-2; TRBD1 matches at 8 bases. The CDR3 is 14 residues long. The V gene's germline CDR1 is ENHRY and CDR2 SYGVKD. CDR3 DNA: TGCGCCATCAAAATGGACAGGGCCCAGGCTGGCTACACCTTC. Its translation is CAIKMDRAQAGYTF.